These 16 T cell receptor beta chains were sequenced from one sample in a study of regulatory T cells in long-lasting Graves disease. CDR3-region Arm-PCR and iRepertoire HTBI primers produced the TCR beta libraries. TCRdb itself ran the multiplex PCR reads through MiXCR, one entry per CDR3 protein. The sample shows over 650,000 distinct CDR3 sequences, roughly 30% of them seen only once. The time point: persistent/refractory GD, antithyroid drugs over 5 years with positive TRAb. Isolated PBMC RNA provided the starting material for the TCR library. Sequencing was performed on peripheral blood mononuclear cells (PBMCs), taken when the disease was refractory, from a patient treated with antithyroid drugs. All receptors come from a female donor with Graves disease.

Many counts were recorded for this clonotype. The chain employs TRBV3-1 and TRBJ1-2, with a weak D call TRBD1 (5 bases). This CDR3 is built from 14 residues. Trimming removed 4 bases at V and 4 bases at J, with 13 bases between. Germline V gene sequence: CDR1 LGHDT, CDR2 YNNKEL (reference sequence). The CDR3 spells CASSRQKGIYGYTF. The CDR3 coding sequence is TGTGCCAGCAGCCGTCAGAAGGGGATCTATGGCTACACCTTC.

This chain links TRBV2 with TRBJ2-7, with a possible D match to TRBD1 (5 bases). CDR1 and CDR2 from the germline V gene are SNHLY and FYNNEI. V lost 8 bases, J lost 3 bases, and 14 bases lay in between. The CDR3 has 13 amino acids. This chain's CDR3 is CASRASDSYEQYF. The CDR3 DNA follows: TGTGCCAGCCGGGCGTCCGACAGCTACGAGCAGTACTTC.

The V gene is TRBV3-1, the J gene TRBJ1-2, with D perhaps TRBD1 (6 bases). Germline V CDR1 and CDR2: LGHDT, YNNKEL (reference sequence). CDR3 length: 11 residues. Trimming cost V 8 bases and J 7 bases, with 11 bases left between them. The CDR3 spells CASQTGSGYTF. The CDR3 nucleotides are TGTGCCAGCCAGACAGGTAGTGGCTACACCTTC.

This clonotype was seen more than once but under ten times. One end of the junction does not line up with germline, which may come from a read error. The V call is TRBV2, the J call TRBJ1-4, with D perhaps TRBD1 (6 bases). Germline CDR1 and CDR2: SNHLY and FYNNEI. This CDR3 is built from 14 residues. CDR3 protein: CASSEVRGSEKLVF. Written as DNA, the CDR3 is TGTGCTAGCAGTGAAGTCAGGGGATCTGAAAAACTGGTTTTT.

The chain carries TRBV29-1 and TRBJ2-7; D is possibly TRBD2 (6 bases). The CDR3 loop spans 14 amino acids. Germline lookup yields CDR1 SQVTM and CDR2 ANQGSEA. V lost 0 bases, J lost 2 bases, and 11 bases lay in between. CDR3 DNA sequence: TGCAGCGTTGAAGATCCTAGCGCTACCTACGAGCAGTACTTC. It specifies CSVEDPSATYEQYF.

Worth noting for this clonotype: This may come from a read error, since a much larger clone is one base off. The gene calls are TRBV6-9 and TRBJ1-6; TRBD1 matches 8 bases. The CDR3 covers 14 residues. The junction had 4 bases not matched to a gene; V was cut back by 4 bases and J by 8 bases. The germline V gene has CDR1 MNHGY and CDR2 SVAAGI. CDR3: CASSSGQGDSPLHF. CDR3 DNA sequence: TGTGCCAGCAGTTCAGGACAGGGAGATTCACCCCTCCACTTT.

The chain is built from TRBV6-9 and TRBJ2-1; a weak D match, TRBD2 (6 bases). CDR3 size: 16 residues. Germline V CDR1 and CDR2: MNHGY, SVAAGI. Trimming shortened V by 3 bases and J by 8 bases, and 20 bases separated the two germline ends. DNA for the CDR3: TGTGCCAGCAGTTACTCACCGGGAGTACCTACATATGAGCAGTTCTTC. Translated, it gives CASSYSPGVPTYEQFF.

The chain is built from TRBV7-2 and TRBJ2-2, with D uncertain. Germline V gives CDR1 SGHTA, CDR2 FQGNSA. This CDR3 has 14 residues. V gave up 5 bases and J gave up 3 bases, with 10 bases separating them. The CDR3 is CASSPDGYTGELFF. CDR3 in DNA: TGTGCCAGCAGCCCGGACGGATACACCGGGGAGCTGTTTTTT.

The table lists this clonotype with a few counts. This sequence joins TRBV5-1 and TRBJ1-1; TRBD1 matches at 10 bases. This CDR3 has 15 residues. CDR1 SGHRS and CDR2 YFSETQ come from the germline V gene. V shed 0 bases, J shed 4 bases, and the junction held 3 bases outside the gene matches. CDR3 loop: CASSLGQGAPTEAFF. For the CDR3, the DNA is TGCGCCAGCAGCTTGGGACAGGGGGCGCCCACTGAAGCTTTCTTT.

This clonotype was detected many times. The chain joins TRBV28 to TRBJ2-2; D is undetermined. V was cut by 8 bases and J by 0 bases, with 7 bases left in between. This CDR3 has 13 residues. Germline V gene data show CDR1 as MDHEN and CDR2 as SYDVKM. The CDR3 region is CASSVPNTGELFF. The DNA of the CDR3 is TGTGCCAGCTCGGTACCGAACACCGGGGAGCTGTTTTTT.

This clonotype was counted a few times. The V call is TRBV7-9, the J call TRBJ2-7; D is perhaps TRBD1 or TRBD2 (6 bases each). The CDR3 contains 14 residues. Germline values: CDR1 SEHNR, CDR2 FQNEAQ (reference sequence). The germline V and J ends were trimmed by 1 base and 4 bases, with 11 bases remaining between them. The CDR3 loop is CASSLVGGKYEQYF. As DNA, the CDR3 is TGTGCCAGCAGCTTAGTAGGGGGGAAGTACGAGCAGTACTTC.

This clonotype has more than one count but fewer than ten. The chain couples TRBV12-3 or TRBV12-4 to TRBJ2-7; 9 positions agree with TRBD1. The CDR3 runs to 14 residues. Trimming cost V 5 bases and J 5 bases; bases outside gene matches: 7. The CDR3 is CASSDPGQGHEQYF. CDR3 nucleotides: TGTGCCAGCAGTGACCCGGGACAGGGTCACGAGCAGTACTTC.

With regard to this clonotype: It may be a read error: a sequence one base away is much more abundant. The gene calls are TRBV28 and TRBJ1-1; perhaps TRBD1 as D (5 bases). This CDR3 has 15 residues. The ends were cut back, 3 bases at V and 4 bases at J, with 15 bases in the middle. Germline assignment: CDR1 MDHEN and CDR2 SYDVKM. CDR3 DNA: TGTGCCAGCAGTTTTGGCGGGGGAAGGGGCACTGAAGCTTTCTTT. It translates to CASSFGGGRGTEAFF. The full variable domain, rest sourced from reference TRBV28 and TRBJ1-1, is DVKVTQSSRYLVKRTGEKVFLECVQDMDHENMFWYRQDPGLGLRLIYFSYDVKMKEKGDIPEGYSVSREKKERFSLILESASTNQTSMYLCASSFGGGRGTEAFFGQGTRLTVV.

This chain links TRBV12-3 or TRBV12-4 with TRBJ1-1; weak D call: TRBD1 (6 bases). The germline V and J ends were trimmed by 3 bases and 5 bases, with 22 bases remaining between them. This CDR3 contains 17 residues. The CDR3 DNA is TGTGCCAGCAGTTTGAGGGGCGATTGGGGGCCGGGGACTGAAGCTTTCTTT. Residues: CASSLRGDWGPGTEAFF.

This clonotype was counted ten times or more. The chain couples TRBV28 to TRBJ1-2; tentative D call: TRBD1 (5 bases). CDR3 length: 15 amino acids. CDR1 is MDHEN and CDR2 is SYDVKM in the germline V gene. V was clipped by 5 bases and J by 4 bases, with 17 bases between them. The CDR3 sequence is CASSPGPRVSYGYTF. In nucleotides, the CDR3 is TGTGCCAGCAGTCCCGGCCCCAGGGTTTCCTATGGCTACACCTTC.

This rearrangement joins TRBV3-1 to TRBJ1-5, with a tentative D call TRBD1 (5 bases). This CDR3 is 15 amino acids long. Germline V CDR1 and CDR2: LGHDT, YNNKEL (reference sequence). V was clipped by 4 bases and J by 4 bases, with 14 bases between them. The CDR3 region has the DNA TGTGCCAGCAGCCCCCGGGGACGAGAGAATCAGCCCCAGCATTTT. It specifies CASSPRGRENQPQHF.